The 29 T cell receptor beta chains below were found in one sample sequenced in a study of cytomegalovirus exposure and HLA in healthy donors. The PCR had 60 Vbeta and 13 Jbeta primers. The data were produced by immunoSEQ multiplex PCR, yet TCRdb's version contains in-frame clones alone and is incomplete. Of over 150,000 clones listed, 75% to 85% are singletons. Source material: PBMCs. These receptors originate from a woman aged 55-75 years in good health and CMV-seropositive.

A note on this clone: One end of the junction fails to match germline, which may point to a read error. The chain has TRBV7-2 and TRBJ2-4; D is perhaps TRBD1 (6 bases). Looked up from germline, CDR1 is SGHTA and CDR2 is FQGNSA. This CDR3 region has 14 residues. CDR3 region: CASSFSRDKNSQYF. CDR3 bases: TGTGCCAGCAGCTTCTCACGGGACAAAAACAGTCAGTACTTC.

Concerning this clone: The junction departs from the called germline gene at one end, perhaps through a read error. The J gene is TRBJ2-4, the V gene TRBV27; D unresolved. This CDR3 contains 17 residues. Looked up from germline, CDR1 is MNHEY and CDR2 is SMNVEV (reference sequence). This CDR3 is CASSVSSSGFSKNIQYF. The CDR3 DNA reads TGTGCCAGCAGTGTATCATCCTCAGGTTTCAGCAAAAACATTCAGTACTTC.

This clone was counted a few times. V is TRBV7-9 and J is TRBJ2-5; D is perhaps TRBD2 (6 bases). Looked up from germline, CDR1 is SEHNR and CDR2 is FQNEAQ (reference sequence). The ends were cut back, 5 bases at V and 4 bases at J, with 20 bases in the middle. This CDR3 region has 16 residues. CDR3 region: CASSPLNAGFRETQYF. The CDR3 DNA reads as TGTGCCAGCAGCCCTTTAAATGCGGGATTTCGAGAGACCCAGTACTTC.

The chain combines TRBV7-9 with TRBJ2-7, with D perhaps TRBD1 (5 bases). V lost 0 bases and J 4 bases, leaving 10 bases between the germline ends. Germline CDR1 and CDR2: SEHNR and FQNEAQ (reference sequence). The CDR3 runs 14 residues. In DNA form, the CDR3 reads TGTGCCAGCAGCTTAGCTCCAGGGCGATACGAGCAGTACTTC. Its translation is CASSLAPGRYEQYF.

Here the CDR3 DNA reads TGTGCCAGTCGAGGCGGATCCTACGAGCAGTACTTC. Protein sequence: CASRGGSYEQYF. The chain employs TRBV6-5 and TRBJ2-7; D is unclear. Between the trimmed V and J ends, which lost 9 bases and 1 base, there was a span of 10 bases. The CDR3 runs 12 residues. Germline CDR1 is MNHEY and CDR2 is SVGAGI.

The V gene is TRBV9, the J gene TRBJ2-3, with D possibly being TRBD1 (5 bases). The CDR3 sequence is 14 residues long. CDR1 is SGDLS and CDR2 is YYNGEE in the germline V gene. V gave up 0 bases and J gave up 4 bases, with 9 bases separating them. CDR3 sequence: CASSVGTGSDTQYF. CDR3 in DNA: TGTGCCAGCAGCGTAGGAACAGGTTCAGATACGCAGTATTTT.

This clone has only one observation. This sequence joins TRBV27 and TRBJ2-1, with 7 bases lining up with TRBD2. The CDR3 covers 15 residues. Germline CDR1 reads MNHEY; CDR2 reads SMNVEV (reference sequence). Unmatched junction bases numbered 13, after V lost 8 bases and J lost 6 bases. CDR3 sequence: CASGRVPLLRNEQFF. As DNA, the CDR3 is TGTGCCAGCGGGAGGGTACCATTACTACGCAATGAGCAGTTCTTC.

The rearrangement uses TRBV14 and TRBJ1-2; a possible D gene is TRBD1 (5 bases). Trimming took 0 bases from V and 7 from J, leaving 9 bases between them. The CDR3 length is 13 residues. Germline assignment: CDR1 SGHDN and CDR2 FVKESK. The CDR3 DNA follows: TGTGCCAGCAGCCAAGATTGGGGGGGTGGCTACACCTTC. This translates into CASSQDWGGGYTF.

J is TRBJ2-5 and V is TRBV5-8; 11 bases align to TRBD1. The CDR3 spans 15 residues. Germline loops: CDR1 SGHTS, CDR2 YDEGEE. V shed 4 bases and J 5 bases; nucleotides not matched to a gene: 7. CDR3 DNA: TGTGCCAGCAGCCCGGGGACAGGGGGACCCGAGACCCAGTACTTC. It codes for CASSPGTGGPETQYF.

In regard to this clone: Distinct nucleotide sequences in the sample also encode this CDR3. This chain links TRBV9 with TRBJ2-7, with a weak D call TRBD1 (5 bases). Trimming stripped 1 base from V and 3 bases from J, with 11 bases between. The V gene's germline CDR1 is SGDLS and CDR2 YYNGEE. The length of the CDR3 is 14 residues. The CDR3 nucleotides are TGTGCCAGCAGCGTAACAGGTAACAGCTACGAGCAGTACTTC. It encodes CASSVTGNSYEQYF.

V is TRBV18 and J is TRBJ2-7; 12 nucleotides agree with TRBD2. The germline gives CDR1 KGHSH, CDR2 LQKENI. Germline trimming cut 3 bases from V and 3 bases from J; bases unmatched to any gene: 9. This CDR3 comprises 17 residues. Written as DNA, the CDR3 is TGTGCCAGCTCACCTGCTATGACTAGCGGGAGCCGCTACGAGCAGTACTTC. As protein: CASSPAMTSGSRYEQYF.

With regard to this clone: The sample has other DNA sequences that encode this CDR3 too. The chain combines TRBV27 with TRBJ1-1, with 9 nucleotides matching TRBD1. This CDR3 contains 14 residues. The ends lost 3 bases at V and 2 bases at J; junction bases unmatched: 1. The germline gives CDR1 MNHEY, CDR2 SMNVEV (reference sequence). This CDR3 is CASSLGQGNTEAFF. CDR3 coding DNA: TGTGCCAGCAGTTTGGGACAGGGCAACACTGAAGCTTTCTTT.

The chain combines TRBV27 with TRBJ2-7; TRBD1 matches at 10 bases. The CDR3 is 16 amino acids. The germline V gene has CDR1 MNHEY and CDR2 SMNVEV (reference sequence). V shed 2 bases and J 5 bases; nucleotides not matched to a gene: 9. This CDR3 reads CASSLSLGTGADEQYF. The CDR3 DNA sequence: TGTGCCAGCAGTTTAAGTTTGGGGACAGGGGCCGACGAGCAGTACTTC.

This chain uses TRBV18 with TRBJ1-5; TRBD1 aligns across 8 bases. V was clipped by 1 base and J by 3 bases; unmatched bases: 17. Germline CDR1 and CDR2: KGHSH and LQKENI. This CDR3 comprises 20 residues. CDR3 sequence reads: CASSPLLNTSDRGFNQPQHF. The CDR3 nucleotides read TGTGCCAGCTCACCACTCCTTAACACCTCAGACAGGGGCTTCAATCAGCCCCAGCATTTT.

The chain has TRBV28 and TRBJ1-3; no clear D gene. Trimming pared 3 bases from V and 7 bases from J, leaving 10 bases between. The germline gives CDR1 MDHEN, CDR2 SYDVKM. The CDR3 runs to 13 residues. CDR3 residues: CASSFYTENTIYF. CDR3 sequence (DNA): TGTGCCAGCAGTTTTTATACGGAGAACACCATATATTTT.

The CDR3, as DNA: TGCGCCAGCAGTCTAGTGGAGGTTGTGGAGACCCAGTACTTC. Protein sequence: CASSLVEVVETQYF. This chain uses TRBV4-1 with TRBJ2-5; D perhaps matches TRBD2 (5 bases). Trimming shortened V by 6 bases and J by 5 bases, and 16 bases separated the two germline ends. Germline lookup yields CDR1 MGHRA and CDR2 YSYEKL. This CDR3 is 14 amino acids long.

This chain links TRBV5-5 with TRBJ1-2; 7 bases match TRBD1. The J segment lost 1 base and the V segment lost 0 bases, leaving 9 bases of the junction unmatched. CDR3 length equals 17 residues. Per the germline V gene, CDR1 is SGHKS and CDR2 is YYEKEE (reference sequence). The CDR3 region is CASSLAPLTGVNYGYTF. CDR3 bases: TGTGCCAGCAGCTTGGCACCTCTTACAGGGGTTAACTATGGCTACACCTTC.

The chain uses TRBV9 and TRBJ2-3; 13 nucleotides line up with TRBD2. The CDR3 is 18 residues long. J was trimmed by 4 bases and V by 0 bases; bases with no gene match: 8. Germline CDR1 is SGDLS and CDR2 is YYNGEE. The CDR3 DNA follows: TGTGCCAGCAGCGTAGGACTAGCGGGGGGCAACGGCGCAGATACGCAGTATTTT. Its protein product is CASSVGLAGGNGADTQYF.

The gene calls are TRBV30 and TRBJ1-2; a possible D gene is TRBD1 (5 bases). V lost 7 bases and J 5 bases, leaving 11 bases between the germline ends. The CDR3 has 11 residues. The germline V gene encodes CDR1 GTSNPN and CDR2 SVGIG (reference sequence). DNA for the CDR3: TGTGCCTTCGGCGGGGGGTATGGCTACACCTTC. It specifies CAFGGGYGYTF.

This clone was found once. The rearrangement joins TRBV5-4 to TRBJ2-3, with 12 bases fitting TRBD2. The CDR3 covers 17 residues. CDR1 is SGHNT and CDR2 is YYREEE in the germline V gene (reference sequence). V lost 4 bases, J lost 5 bases, and 11 bases stayed unmatched. CDR3 nucleotides: TGTGCCAGCAGCCCGGGACTAGCGGGCCCGGGAGGAGATACGCAGTATTTT. Amino acid sequence: CASSPGLAGPGGDTQYF.

The J gene is TRBJ2-5, the V gene TRBV4-2; 10 bases map to TRBD1. The DNA end is more similar to TRBJ2-7, so the J call may be wrong. This CDR3 is built from 15 residues. CDR1 and CDR2 (germline): LGHNA, YNFKEQ. The CDR3 loop is CASSHARTGGVEQYF. The CDR3 bases are TGTGCCAGCAGCCACGCCCGGACAGGGGGGGTCGAGCAGTACTTC.

V is TRBV4-2 and J is TRBJ1-5; 9 nucleotides agree with TRBD1. The CDR3 consists of 16 residues. After removal of 2 bases from V and 7 bases from J, the junction contained 9 bases not matched to a gene. Germline V CDR1 and CDR2: LGHNA, YNFKEQ. CDR3 residues: CASSQRQGGTGQPQHF. DNA of the CDR3: TGTGCCAGCAGCCAACGACAGGGGGGAACAGGCCAGCCCCAGCATTTT.

The chain is built from TRBV28 and TRBJ1-4, with 7 bases matching TRBD1. V lost 6 bases to trimming and J lost 7 bases; unmatched junction nucleotides: 14. Germline V gene data show CDR1 as MDHEN and CDR2 as SYDVKM. There are 16 residues in the CDR3. The CDR3 region has the DNA TGTGCCAGCAGCAAATCTACGACAGGGTCGCGTGAAAAACTGTTTTTT. Amino acid sequence: CASSKSTTGSREKLFF.

The chain joins TRBV19 to TRBJ2-3, with 7 bases fitting TRBD2. This CDR3 comprises 15 residues. Germline CDR1 LNHDA, CDR2 SQIVND (reference sequence). V was pared by 6 bases and J by 6 bases, with 12 bases of the junction left unmatched. The CDR3 coding sequence is TGTGCCAGTAGGGCACTCGAGGGAGGGCCGGATACGCAGTATTTT. This encodes CASRALEGGPDTQYF.

The CDR3 loop is CSVSPGQGVTNTEAFF. The CDR3 coding sequence is TGCAGCGTTTCACCGGGACAGGGGGTTACGAACACTGAAGCTTTCTTT. V gene TRBV29-1 combines with J gene TRBJ1-1; 11 bases align to TRBD1. The junction had 9 bases not matched to a gene; V was cut back by 5 bases and J by 1 base. There are 16 residues in the CDR3. The germline V gene has CDR1 SQVTM and CDR2 ANQGSEA. The full variable domain, completed using reference TRBV29-1 and TRBJ1-1, is SAVISQKPSRDICQRGTSLTIQCQVDSQVTMMFWYRQQPGQSLTLIATANQGSEATYESGFVIDKFPISRPNLTFSTLTVSNMSPEDSSIYLCSVSPGQGVTNTEAFFGQGTRLTVV.

This clone appeared a few times. V and J are TRBV15 and TRBJ1-5, with D possibly matching TRBD1 (6 bases). Germline V gene lookup returns CDR1 LNHNV and CDR2 YYDKDF (reference sequence). This CDR3 is 16 amino acids long. V lost 3 bases and J 4 bases, leaving 16 bases between the germline ends. The CDR3 DNA reads as TGTGCCACCAGCAGTCGCAGGGGCTCCTTAAATCAGCCCCAGCATTTT. Translating gives CATSSRRGSLNQPQHF.

The rearrangement joins TRBV7-2 to TRBJ2-1, with a tentative D call TRBD2 (7 bases). The germline gives CDR1 SGHTA, CDR2 FQGNSA. This CDR3 is built from 15 residues. V shed 3 bases and J shed 6 bases, with 15 bases lying between them. CDR3 DNA sequence: TGTGCCAGCAGCTTGGGGTGGGGGGGCGGCAATGAGCAGTTCTTC. This sequence encodes CASSLGWGGGNEQFF.

V usage is TRBV7-9 and J usage is TRBJ2-7; 9 bases agree with TRBD1. The CDR3 loop spans 15 amino acids. Trimming at V came to 8 bases and at J to 5 bases, leaving 13 bases not matched to a gene. The germline V gene has CDR1 SEHNR and CDR2 FQNEAQ (reference sequence). The CDR3: CASGRRTGERDEQYF. The CDR3, as DNA: TGTGCCAGCGGCCGACGGACAGGGGAAAGGGACGAGCAGTACTTC.

J is TRBJ2-7 and V is TRBV7-2, with TRBD1 matching over 8 bases. The V gene end was trimmed by 1 base and the J gene end by 3 bases; junction bases not matched to a gene: 5. CDR1 and CDR2 (germline): SGHTA, FQGNSA. The CDR3 extends over 15 amino acids. CDR3 bases: TGTGCCAGCAGCTTAGTCGGGACAGGTATCTACGAGCAGTACTTC. Its protein is CASSLVGTGIYEQYF.